These T cell receptor beta chains were read from a single sample in a study of response to subunit inactivated influenza vaccine. TCRdb re-derived calls from the RT-PCR reads in MiXCR, one entry per CDR3 protein. This sample has about 240,000 distinct CDR3 sequences, with more than 9% found just once. The specimen was non-naive T cells sorted from PBMCs, collected around two weeks before vaccination. The source is a man in his fifties or sixties who received an inactivated influenza vaccine. CDR3s leave out the opening cysteine and the closing phenylalanine or tryptophan. Part of the rows lack a size; the others show once, few, many or a class for expanded clones.

clone size	J gene	V gene	CDR3 protein
few	TRBJ2-2	TRBV4-2	ASSEKRGAISLANTGELF
-	TRBJ2-1	TRBV7-9	ASSYRTSGTLNEQF
many	TRBJ2-2	TRBV7-2	ASSYGQGAGTGELF
few	TRBJ1-1	TRBV6-2/TRBV6-3	ASSYRLLLNTEAF
few	TRBJ2-3	TRBV5-4	ASSLGLGIDTQY
few	TRBJ1-6	TRBV12-3/TRBV12-4	ASSFSAQVVGSPLH
many	TRBJ2-7	TRBV7-8	ASREGTGTYEQY
many	TRBJ1-1	TRBV18	ASSPSGAGTEAF
many	TRBJ2-3	TRBV29-1	SATSRGGGATDTQY
few	TRBJ2-1	TRBV5-1	ASSSDSYFSYNEQF
few	TRBJ1-1	TRBV5-1	ASSSASQRPMNTEAF
few	TRBJ1-2	TRBV6-5	ASSSMGYGYT
-	TRBJ2-2	TRBV12-3/TRBV12-4	ASSPQRFIDTGELF
many	TRBJ1-2	TRBV7-9	ASSTGQANYGYT
-	TRBJ2-5	TRBV9	ASSERRGQETQY
-	TRBJ1-4	TRBV5-1	ASSLMDTTTNEKLF
-	TRBJ2-7	TRBV9	ASSVGLAGVSEQY
few	TRBJ2-2	TRBV5-5	ASSRNRGSAGELF
few	TRBJ2-2	TRBV5-1	ASSFGFTTGELF
-	TRBJ2-2	TRBV28	ATIAGSNTGELF
few	TRBJ2-1	TRBV28	ASSPLGSEGEQF
-	TRBJ2-1	TRBV24-1	ATSDFAVGGRYEQF
many	TRBJ2-4	TRBV27	ASSRSRRGALDKNIQY
many	TRBJ2-2	TRBV5-5	ASSLDRGMAGELF
once	TRBJ2-7	TRBV5-1	ASSLGTVPYEQY
-	TRBJ2-7	TRBV7-3	ASSPGDPPYEQY
-	TRBJ2-3	TRBV2	ASISGATDTQY
few	TRBJ2-5	TRBV28	ASSFITGETQY
many	TRBJ2-7	TRBV5-1	ASSKEAGGLYEQY
-	TRBJ2-2	TRBV14	ASSHTRGSTGELF
-	TRBJ2-1	TRBV27	ASSLFPGGGEQF
-	TRBJ1-2	TRBV7-2	ASSLGRDTHGYT